A single TCR beta chain is shown here with its context. The sample is drawn from a study of blood T cell repertoires in COVID-19. Study context: The analysed material was cDNA or gDNA that came from T cells, B-cell-depleted T cells, or PBMCs.

In the original workflow: Reference gene primer amplification gave estimated nucleated cell counts. Assay used: immunoSEQ multiplex PCR; TCRdb lists only in-frame clones, some missing. V, J and clone size were drawn from that table, and D and trimming were deduced from the DNA. This sample has 150,000 to 200,000 clones; 86% occur once, and the top ten carry roughly 7%. Germline loops: CDR1 MDHEN, CDR2 SYDVKM. J was trimmed by 6 bases and V by 1 base; bases with no gene match: 6. The CDR3 runs 14 residues. The chain has TRBV28 and TRBJ2-7; TRBD1 aligns across 7 bases. This clonotype originated in a woman aged 80 or over in a cohort sampled during active or convalescent COVID-19. The sequencing sample was made of peripheral blood. CDR3: CASSLSGGTGEQYF. CDR3 in DNA: TGTGCCAGCAGTTTATCAGGGGGAACAGGCGAGCAGTACTTC. The variable domain in full, completed from reference TRBV28 and TRBJ2-7, reads DVKVTQSSRYLVKRTGEKVFLECVQDMDHENMFWYRQDPGLGLRLIYFSYDVKMKEKGDIPEGYSVSREKKERFSLILESASTNQTSMYLCASSLSGGTGEQYFGPGTRLTVT.